What follows are 26 T cell receptor beta chains derived from one specimen sequenced in a study of beta chain features in type 1 diabetes. The entirety of the isolated RNA underwent reverse transcription, so expressed TCRB transcripts were sequenced. TCRdb's copy holds only in-frame clones and misses some; the assay was immunoSEQ multiplex PCR. Of approximately 600,000 clones listed, under 15% are singletons. These TCRs' antigens remain unknown. Study-wide points: People with Type 1 diabetes carried modestly yet significantly shorter TCRB CDR3s in all four CD4+ subsets.

Sequencing was done on a sample of naive CD4+ T cells from blood. The receptors come from a man between 25 and 39 years old with type 1 diabetes.

This clone was recorded a few times. The chain recombines TRBV5-1 with TRBJ2-1; TRBD2 aligns across 12 bases. The CDR3 has 17 residues. Germline CDR1 reads SGHRS; CDR2 reads YFSETQ. Losses at the gene ends were 0 bases for V and 7 bases for J; bases not matched to a gene: 8. CDR3 in amino acids: CASSLAFTSGGRNEQFF. CDR3 sequence (DNA): TGCGCCAGCAGCTTGGCCTTTACTAGCGGGGGGAGAAATGAGCAGTTCTTC.

The chain links TRBV10-3 to TRBJ1-5; 10 bases are a match to TRBD1. Per the germline V gene, CDR1 is ENHRY and CDR2 is SYGVKD. Trimming at V came to 5 bases and at J to 0 bases, leaving 7 bases not matched to a gene. This CDR3 is built from 17 residues. DNA for the CDR3: TGTGCCATCAGTCCGGGACAGGGGAAAGGTAGCAATCAGCCCCAGCATTTT. This codes for CAISPGQGKGSNQPQHF.

This clone showed up just a few times. This sequence joins TRBV29-1 and TRBJ2-7; a possible D gene is TRBD1 (5 bases). Per germline, CDR1 SQVTM and CDR2 ANQGSEA. The V and J ends lost 6 bases and 6 bases respectively, with 12 bases between them. This CDR3 comprises 11 residues. Here the CDR3 DNA reads TGCAGCGTAGGGGCAGAAAGCGAGCAGTACTTC. This sequence encodes CSVGAESEQYF.

This clone was seen a few times. The genes are TRBV30 and TRBJ1-4; possible D gene TRBD1, 5 bases. Germline CDR1 is GTSNPN and CDR2 is SVGIG (reference sequence). This CDR3 comprises 12 residues. With 2 bases removed from V and 5 bases from J, the gap between germline ends came to 6 bases. As DNA, the CDR3 is TGTGCCTGGAGTCAGGGAAATGAAAAACTGTTTTTT. It encodes CAWSQGNEKLFF.

This clone has a handful of counts. V gene TRBV9 combines with J gene TRBJ2-1; D gene ambiguous. This CDR3 spans 11 amino acids. V dropped 3 bases and J dropped 4 bases, with 2 bases sitting between them. Germline V CDR1 and CDR2: SGDLS, YYNGEE. The CDR3 bases are TGTGCCAGCAGCGGATACAATGAGCAGTTCTTC. This encodes CASSGYNEQFF.

The CDR3 DNA is TGTGCCAGCAGTTCAATCGCAGTCTACACCTTC. Amino acids: CASSSIAVYTF. The chain couples TRBV28 to TRBJ1-2; D is undetermined. The CDR3 is made up of 11 amino acids. Trimming left V 4 bases short and J 10 bases short, with 10 bases between. CDR1 is MDHEN and CDR2 is SYDVKM in the germline V gene.

The genes are TRBV5-1 and TRBJ2-1; TRBD2 matches at 10 bases. CDR1 and CDR2 from the germline V gene are SGHRS and YFSETQ. This CDR3 has 16 residues. V was pared by 7 bases and J by 6 bases, with 13 bases of the junction left unmatched. As DNA, the CDR3 is TGCGCCAGCGGCCAAGGGGTCGTAGCGGGGGGCAATGAGCAGTTCTTC. It yields the protein CASGQGVVAGGNEQFF.

J is TRBJ1-4 and V is TRBV4-3, with a weak D call TRBD1 (5 bases). Trimming left V 2 bases short and J 8 bases short, with 12 bases between. This CDR3 region has 14 residues. Germline V CDR1 and CDR2: LGHNA, YSLEER. The CDR3 DNA reads as TGCGCCAGCAGCCAATCTTTCTGGGGCGAAAAACTGTTTTTT. Protein sequence: CASSQSFWGEKLFF.

The V gene is TRBV4-2, the J gene TRBJ2-1, with unresolved D. CDR1 and CDR2 (germline): LGHNA, YNFKEQ. The germline V and J ends were trimmed by 2 bases and 6 bases, with 8 bases remaining between them. The CDR3 consists of 13 residues. The CDR3 coding sequence is TGTGCCAGCAGCCAAAATCAAGTCAATGAGCAGTTCTTC. This codes for CASSQNQVNEQFF.

Comment on this clone: The same CDR3 arises from other DNA sequences in this sample as well. The chain is built from TRBV13 and TRBJ1-2; D remains unclear. This CDR3 contains 13 residues. Trimming pared 0 bases from V and 4 bases from J, leaving 6 bases between. CDR1 PRHDT and CDR2 FYEKMQ come from the germline V gene (reference sequence). CDR3 in amino acids: CASSLGGGYGYTF. CDR3 bases: TGTGCCAGCAGCTTAGGAGGTGGCTATGGCTACACCTTC.

This clone has a handful of counts. The chain employs TRBV7-2 and TRBJ2-7, with D possibly matching TRBD2 (6 bases). Germline V gene lookup returns CDR1 SGHTA and CDR2 FQGNSA. This CDR3 is 13 amino acids long. Deletions cut 6 bases from V and 6 bases from J, with 15 bases between. As DNA, the CDR3 is TGTGCCAGCAGGCCGGGGGTCGGGGGCGAGCAGTACTTC. Protein sequence: CASRPGVGGEQYF.

This clone was found a few times. The chain links TRBV28 to TRBJ2-3; 7 nucleotides line up with TRBD1. Germline trimming cut 4 bases from V and 2 bases from J; bases unmatched to any gene: 9. Germline-derived CDR1 and CDR2 are MDHEN and SYDVKM. The CDR3 is 16 residues long. CDR3 in DNA: TGTGCCAGCAGTTCATTTCCGGGACAGATCACAGATACGCAGTATTTT. It encodes CASSSFPGQITDTQYF.

The gene calls are TRBV4-3 and TRBJ2-4; D tentatively reads TRBD1 or TRBD2 (5 bases each). There are 16 residues in the CDR3. Trimming stripped 0 bases from V and 7 bases from J, with 16 bases between. The germline CDR1 and CDR2 sequences are LGHNA and YSLEER. CDR3 nucleotides: TGCGCCAGCAGCCAAGAAGTGGGGACCTTAGGTAACATTCAGTACTTC. Translated: CASSQEVGTLGNIQYF.

V and J are TRBV7-9 and TRBJ2-1, with D perhaps TRBD1 (7 bases). Between the trimmed V and J ends, which lost 7 bases and 0 bases, there was a span of 16 bases. CDR1 is SEHNR and CDR2 is FQNEAQ in the germline V gene (reference sequence). This CDR3 has 16 residues. DNA of the CDR3: TGTGCCAGCACCGCAGGGGGGCCAAGCTCCTACAATGAGCAGTTCTTC. This gives the protein CASTAGGPSSYNEQFF.

The V and J genes are TRBV30 and TRBJ1-5; D ambiguous. With 4 bases removed from V and 0 bases from J, the gap between germline ends came to 10 bases. CDR3 size: 14 residues. CDR1 is GTSNPN and CDR2 is SVGIG in the germline V gene (reference sequence). The CDR3 here is CAWTYPNSNQPQHF. The CDR3 region has the DNA TGTGCCTGGACTTACCCTAATAGCAATCAGCCCCAGCATTTT.

This clone was observed a few times. The chain recombines TRBV9 with TRBJ1-6; the match to TRBD1 covers 8 bases. The CDR3 is made up of 15 amino acids. Germline V CDR1 and CDR2: SGDLS, YYNGEE. The V and J ends lost 0 bases and 8 bases, in that order; junction bases with no gene match: 4. The CDR3 loop reads CASSVEARGHSPLHF. The CDR3 DNA reads TGTGCCAGCAGCGTAGAGGCCAGGGGGCATTCACCCCTCCACTTT.

This clone has just a few counts. The CDR3 DNA follows: TGTGCCAGCAGCCCGACAGGGGTAAATGAGCAGTTCTTC. Protein product: CASSPTGVNEQFF. The chain links TRBV11-1 to TRBJ2-1; 8 nucleotides align to TRBD1. This CDR3 spans 13 amino acids. From germline, CDR1 is SGHAT and CDR2 FQDESV (reference sequence). V shed 5 bases and J 7 bases; nucleotides not matched to a gene: 4.

This chain joins TRBV5-1 and TRBJ2-2; TRBD1 or TRBD2 may be the D gene (5 bases each). The CDR3 has 15 residues. The ends were cut back, 0 bases at V and 6 bases at J, with 12 bases in the middle. Germline-derived CDR1 and CDR2 are SGHRS and YFSETQ. CDR3 coding DNA: TGCGCCAGCAGCTTGGAGCAGGGAGTCCCCGGGGAGCTGTTTTTT. Protein sequence: CASSLEQGVPGELFF.

The chain is built from TRBV25-1 and TRBJ1-2; the D is unclear. In germline, CDR1 is MGHDK, CDR2 SYGVNS. V lost 4 bases to trimming and J lost 5 bases, with 11 bases between them. This CDR3 spans 13 amino acids. CDR3 nucleotide sequence: TGTGCCAGCAGTGTAACAGAATCGTATGGCTACACCTTC. Its protein is CASSVTESYGYTF.

This clone has a handful of counts. The chain has TRBV7-9 and TRBJ2-3; D ambiguous. CDR3 length: 14 residues. V was shortened by 0 bases and J by 6 bases, with 10 bases between the two germline ends. CDR1 SEHNR and CDR2 FQNEAQ come from the germline V gene (reference sequence). DNA for the CDR3: TGTGCCAGCAGCTTAGCAGGTTGGGCGGATACGCAGTATTTT. Its translation: CASSLAGWADTQYF.

In its sample, this clone was seen a few times. The chain recombines TRBV14 with TRBJ2-1, with 9 bases identical to TRBD1. Germline V gene lookup returns CDR1 SGHDN and CDR2 FVKESK. The CDR3 sequence is 17 residues long. With V trimmed by 3 bases and J by 7 bases, 13 bases remained unmatched. The CDR3 loop reads CASSHNIGTGWANEQFF. The CDR3 nucleotides are TGTGCCAGCAGCCACAATATTGGGACAGGGTGGGCGAATGAGCAGTTCTTC.

V and J are TRBV7-2 and TRBJ1-4; no firm D call. CDR1 is SGHTA and CDR2 is FQGNSA in the germline V gene. CDR3 length equals 13 residues. The germline V and J ends were trimmed by 5 bases and 5 bases, with 9 bases remaining between them. CDR3 DNA: TGTGCCAGCAGCCCTCCCGCCAATGAAAAACTGTTTTTT. It codes for CASSPPANEKLFF.

This clone appeared a few times. The sample has other DNA sequences that encode this CDR3 too. This chain links TRBV30 with TRBJ1-5; D not resolved. This CDR3 is built from 14 residues. CDR1 and CDR2 from the germline V gene are GTSNPN and SVGIG (reference sequence). V was shortened by 1 base and J by 0 bases, with 7 bases between the two germline ends. CDR3 sequence reads: CAWSAGDSNQPQHF. The CDR3 DNA reads TGTGCCTGGAGTGCCGGGGATAGCAATCAGCCCCAGCATTTT.

The J gene is TRBJ2-2, the V gene TRBV9; maybe TRBD2 (6 bases). This CDR3 is built from 16 residues. The V gene's germline CDR1 is SGDLS and CDR2 YYNGEE. The ends were cut back, 0 bases at V and 2 bases at J, with 11 bases in the middle. The CDR3 bases are TGTGCCAGCAGCGTAGCTTACGGGGGAAACACCGGGGAGCTGTTTTTT. Translated, it gives CASSVAYGGNTGELFF.

The chain recombines TRBV6-1 with TRBJ2-3; perhaps TRBD2 as D (5 bases). In germline, CDR1 is MNHNS, CDR2 SASEGT. Trimming pared 2 bases from V and 4 bases from J, leaving 19 bases between. This CDR3 has 17 amino acids. CDR3 protein: CASSEKPGSSRADTQYF. In DNA form, the CDR3 reads TGTGCCAGCAGTGAAAAACCGGGATCTAGCCGTGCAGATACGCAGTATTTT.

The chain employs TRBV29-1 and TRBJ2-6; D remains unclear. The germline V gene encodes CDR1 SQVTM and CDR2 ANQGSEA. There are 14 residues in the CDR3. Trimming took 4 bases from V and 0 from J, leaving 7 bases between them. The CDR3 region has the DNA TGCAGCGTTGTGCGCGGCTCTGGGGCCAACGTCCTGACTTTC. It yields the protein CSVVRGSGANVLTF.